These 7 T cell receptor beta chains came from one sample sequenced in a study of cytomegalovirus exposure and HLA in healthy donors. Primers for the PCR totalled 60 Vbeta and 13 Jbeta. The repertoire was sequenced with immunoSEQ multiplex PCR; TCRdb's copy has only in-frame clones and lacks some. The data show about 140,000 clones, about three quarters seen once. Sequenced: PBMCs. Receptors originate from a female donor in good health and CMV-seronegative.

In nucleotides, the CDR3 is TGTGCCAGCAGCCAGGGGACAGGAGGTTACGAGCAGTACTTC. Translation gives CASSQGTGGYEQYF. The chain employs TRBV5-4 and TRBJ2-7; 8 bases align to TRBD1. The germline gives CDR1 SGHNT, CDR2 YYREEE (reference sequence). V lost 4 bases and J lost 4; bases outside the gene matches: 7. The CDR3 runs to 14 residues.

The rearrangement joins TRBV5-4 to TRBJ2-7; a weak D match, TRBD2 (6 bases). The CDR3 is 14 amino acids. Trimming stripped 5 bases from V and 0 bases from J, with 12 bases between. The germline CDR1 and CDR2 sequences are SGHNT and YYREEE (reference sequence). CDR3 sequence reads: CASRPAGSSYEQYF. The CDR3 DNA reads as TGTGCCAGCAGACCGGCGGGGAGCTCCTACGAGCAGTACTTC.

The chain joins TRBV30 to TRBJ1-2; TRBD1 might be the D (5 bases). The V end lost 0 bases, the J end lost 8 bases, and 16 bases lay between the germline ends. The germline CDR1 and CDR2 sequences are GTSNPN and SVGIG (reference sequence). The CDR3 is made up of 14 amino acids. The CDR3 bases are TGTGCCTGGAGTGTAGGGGCAGGACCCCGCGGCTACACCTTC. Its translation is CAWSVGAGPRGYTF.

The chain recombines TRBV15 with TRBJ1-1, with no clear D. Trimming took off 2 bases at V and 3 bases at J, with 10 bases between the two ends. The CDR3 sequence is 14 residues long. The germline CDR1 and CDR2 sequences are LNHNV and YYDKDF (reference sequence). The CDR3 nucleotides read TGTGCCACCAGCAGACGAGGGTACGACACTGAAGCTTTCTTT. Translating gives CATSRRGYDTEAFF.

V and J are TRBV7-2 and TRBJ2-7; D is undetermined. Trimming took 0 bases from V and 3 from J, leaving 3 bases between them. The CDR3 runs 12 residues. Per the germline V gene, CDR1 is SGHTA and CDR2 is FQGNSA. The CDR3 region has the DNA TGTGCCAGCAGCTTAGCCCTCTACGAGCAGTACTTC. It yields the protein CASSLALYEQYF.

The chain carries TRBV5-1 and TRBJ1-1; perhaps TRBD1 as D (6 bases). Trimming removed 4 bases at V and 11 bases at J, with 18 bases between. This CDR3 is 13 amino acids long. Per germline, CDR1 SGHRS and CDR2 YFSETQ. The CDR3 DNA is TGCGCCAGCAGCCCGGACAGCAGGTTTGGGGCTTTCTTT. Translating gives CASSPDSRFGAFF.

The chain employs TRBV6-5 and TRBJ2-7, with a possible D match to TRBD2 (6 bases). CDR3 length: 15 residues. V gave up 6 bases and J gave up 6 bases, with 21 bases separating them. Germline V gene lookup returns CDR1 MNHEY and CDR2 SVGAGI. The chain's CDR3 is CASSHQAGFRGEQYF. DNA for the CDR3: TGTGCCAGCAGCCACCAGGCGGGGTTCCGTGGCGAGCAGTACTTC.